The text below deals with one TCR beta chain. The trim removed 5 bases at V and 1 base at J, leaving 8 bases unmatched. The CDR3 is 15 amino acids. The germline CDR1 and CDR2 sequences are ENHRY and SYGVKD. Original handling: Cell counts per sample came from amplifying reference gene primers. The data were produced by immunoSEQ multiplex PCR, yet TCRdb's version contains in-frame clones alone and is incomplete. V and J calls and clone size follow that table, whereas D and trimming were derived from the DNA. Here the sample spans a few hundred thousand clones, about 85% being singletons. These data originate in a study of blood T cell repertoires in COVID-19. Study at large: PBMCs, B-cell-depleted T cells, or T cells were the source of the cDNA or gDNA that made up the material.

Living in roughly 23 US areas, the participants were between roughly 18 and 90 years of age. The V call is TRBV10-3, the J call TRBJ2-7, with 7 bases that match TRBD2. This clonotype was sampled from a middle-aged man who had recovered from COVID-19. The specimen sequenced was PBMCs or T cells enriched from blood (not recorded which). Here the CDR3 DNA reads TGTGCCATCAGTAAAGGACTAGAGGTTTCCTACGAGCAGTACTTC. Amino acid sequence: CAISKGLEVSYEQYF.